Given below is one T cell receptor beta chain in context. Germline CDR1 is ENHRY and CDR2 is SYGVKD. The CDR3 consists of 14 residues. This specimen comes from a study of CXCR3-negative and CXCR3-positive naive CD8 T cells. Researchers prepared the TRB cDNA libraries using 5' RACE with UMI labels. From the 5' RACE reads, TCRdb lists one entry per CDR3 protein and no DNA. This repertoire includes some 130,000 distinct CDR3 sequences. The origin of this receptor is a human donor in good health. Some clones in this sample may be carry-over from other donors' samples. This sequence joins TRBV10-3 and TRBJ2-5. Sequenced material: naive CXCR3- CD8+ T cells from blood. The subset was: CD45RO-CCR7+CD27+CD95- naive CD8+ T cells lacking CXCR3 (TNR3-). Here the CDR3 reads CAISEAVGQETQYF.